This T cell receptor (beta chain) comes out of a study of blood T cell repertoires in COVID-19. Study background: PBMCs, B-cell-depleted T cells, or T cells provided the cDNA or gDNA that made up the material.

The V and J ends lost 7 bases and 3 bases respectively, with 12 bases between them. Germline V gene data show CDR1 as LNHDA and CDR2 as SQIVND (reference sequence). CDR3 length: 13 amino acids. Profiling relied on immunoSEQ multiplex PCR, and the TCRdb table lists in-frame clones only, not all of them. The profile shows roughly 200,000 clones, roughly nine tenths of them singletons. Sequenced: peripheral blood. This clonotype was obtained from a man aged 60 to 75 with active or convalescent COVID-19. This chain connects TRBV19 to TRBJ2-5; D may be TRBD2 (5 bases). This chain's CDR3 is CASTKVGEETQYF. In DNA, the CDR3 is TGTGCCAGTACCAAAGTCGGGGAAGAGACCCAGTACTTC.